The 32 T cell receptor beta chains in this list originate from one sample, sequenced in a study of blood T cell repertoires in COVID-19 (dated by TCRdb to the early 2020s). Library generation was performed with the immunoSEQ multiplex PCR assay. TCRdb retrieved this table from immuneACCESS and kept in-frame rearrangements only. Not all clones are present; in checked studies, unresolved V genes account for under half, and no reason is known for the remainder. Within this sample are about 260,000 clones, with around 84% of them counted one time only. Of the sample, around 5.1% is held by the ten largest clones. Sequenced material: peripheral blood. These receptors all come from a woman aged 55-69 years with COVID-19, enrolled during active disease.

The V and J genes are TRBV2 and TRBJ1-1, with TRBD1 as a possible D gene (6 bases). The CDR3 runs to 14 residues. CDR1 SNHLY and CDR2 FYNNEI come from the germline V gene. V was clipped by 7 bases and J by 3 bases, with 15 bases between them. Here the CDR3 DNA reads TGTGCCAGCATCTACAGGGTTAGGGACACTGAAGCTTTCTTT. Translating it yields CASIYRVRDTEAFF. The entire variable domain, with the rest obtained from reference TRBV2 and TRBJ1-1, is as follows: EPEVTQTPSHQVTQMGQEVILRCVPISNHLYFYWYRQILGQKVEFLVSFYNNEISEKSEIFDDQFSVERPDGSNFTLKIRSTKLEDSAMYFCASIYRVRDTEAFFGQGTRLTVV.

The CDR3 region is CASSFGATEAFF. CDR3 coding DNA: TGCGCCAGCAGCTTTGGGGCCACTGAAGCTTTCTTT. This rearrangement joins TRBV5-1 to TRBJ1-1; tentative D call: TRBD1 (5 bases). Germline V gives CDR1 SGHRS, CDR2 YFSETQ. Between the trimmed V and J ends, which lost 2 bases and 4 bases, there was a span of 6 bases. The CDR3 has 12 residues.

The chain employs TRBV5-1 and TRBJ1-2, with TRBD1 as a possible D gene (6 bases). V lost 4 bases, J lost 0 bases, and 13 bases lay in between. The CDR3 runs 15 residues. From germline, CDR1 is SGHRS and CDR2 YFSETQ. The CDR3 region is CASSPDRPPNYGYTF. In nucleotides, the CDR3 is TGCGCCAGCAGCCCTGACAGGCCACCTAACTATGGCTACACCTTC.

The chain recombines TRBV5-1 with TRBJ1-1; D perhaps matches TRBD1 (6 bases). There are 14 residues in the CDR3. Per the germline V gene, CDR1 is SGHRS and CDR2 is YFSETQ. Trimming took 4 bases from V and 3 from J, leaving 13 bases between them. CDR3 protein: CASSGQSAYTEAFF. The DNA of the CDR3 is TGCGCCAGCAGCGGACAGTCGGCGTACACTGAAGCTTTCTTT.

J is TRBJ1-2 and V is TRBV7-2, with D perhaps matching TRBD1 (5 bases). CDR3 length equals 13 residues. With 1 base removed from V and 7 bases from J, the gap between germline ends came to 10 bases. Per germline, CDR1 SGHTA and CDR2 FQGNSA. The CDR3 DNA follows: TGTGCCAGCAGCTTAGTGGGGGGGAGTGGCTACACCTTC. It codes for CASSLVGGSGYTF.

This chain joins TRBV3-1 (or the pseudogene TRBV3-2) and TRBJ2-3; 13 bases match TRBD2. With 0 bases clipped from V and 14 bases from J, the junction kept 8 bases outside the gene matches. Germline V gene lookup returns CDR1 LGHDT and CDR2 YNNKEL (reference sequence). There are 15 residues in the CDR3. This chain's CDR3 is CASSQENTSGRGRYF. The CDR3 DNA is TGTGCCAGCAGCCAAGAAAATACTAGCGGGAGGGGCCGGTATTTT.

V gene TRBV9 combines with J gene TRBJ1-1; TRBD1 might be the D (5 bases). V shed 5 bases and J shed 2 bases, with 13 bases lying between them. CDR3 length equals 14 residues. CDR1 is SGDLS, CDR2 YYNGEE, per germline. CDR3 sequence (DNA): TGTGCCAGCAGTCCAGGACACCGAAACACTGAAGCTTTCTTT. It encodes CASSPGHRNTEAFF.

The V and J genes are TRBV19 and TRBJ1-5, with 8 bases lining up with TRBD1. With V trimmed by 5 bases and J by 0 bases, 6 bases remained unmatched. In germline, CDR1 is LNHDA, CDR2 SQIVND (reference sequence). The CDR3 sequence is 16 residues long. CDR3: CASSPGTGRSNQPQHF. For the CDR3, the DNA is TGTGCCAGTAGTCCCGGGACAGGTCGTAGCAATCAGCCCCAGCATTTT.

The chain uses TRBV4-3 and TRBJ2-5, with 9 bases identical to TRBD2. The germline V gene encodes CDR1 LGHNA and CDR2 YSLEER. Trimming took 4 bases from V and 0 from J; bases not matched to a gene: 9. The CDR3 contains 17 residues. CDR3 sequence reads: CASSRRWTSVYQETQYF. The CDR3 nucleotides are TGCGCCAGCAGCCGTAGATGGACTAGCGTGTACCAAGAGACCCAGTACTTC.

This chain connects TRBV7-3 to TRBJ2-1; the match to TRBD1 covers 7 bases. CDR1 is SGHTA, CDR2 FQGTGA, per germline. This CDR3 is 15 amino acids long. J lost 4 bases, V lost 5 bases, and 8 bases had no gene match. The CDR3 sequence: CASSRGTEAYNEQFF. In DNA, the CDR3 is TGTGCCAGCAGCCGTGGGACAGAAGCTTACAATGAGCAGTTCTTC.

This rearrangement joins TRBV4-3 to TRBJ2-2; possibly TRBD2 for D (6 bases). The CDR3 consists of 13 residues. V dropped 1 base and J dropped 10 bases, with 10 bases sitting between them. Germline V gene sequence: CDR1 LGHNA, CDR2 YSLEER. The CDR3 DNA sequence: TGCGCCAGCAGCCAAGGGGCTAGCGTGGAGCTGTTTTTT. Translating it yields CASSQGASVELFF.

The V and J genes are TRBV5-5 and TRBJ2-2, with D unresolved. The CDR3 sequence is 16 residues long. CDR1 is SGHKS, CDR2 YYEKEE, per germline (reference sequence). V lost 0 bases and J lost 4, with 13 bases in between. The CDR3 is CASSLVRSRGTGELFF. The CDR3 DNA reads TGTGCCAGCAGCTTGGTTAGGTCTAGAGGCACCGGGGAGCTGTTTTTT.

The chain has TRBV6-6 and TRBJ1-2; perhaps TRBD1 as D (6 bases). V was clipped by 6 bases and J by 0 bases, with 11 bases between them. The CDR3 sequence is 14 residues long. CDR1 MNHNY and CDR2 SVGAGI come from the germline V gene (reference sequence). CDR3 in DNA: TGTGCCAGCAGGGCGGACAGAGCTAACTATGGCTACACCTTC. Its protein is CASRADRANYGYTF.

Concerning this clone itself: Other DNA sequences in the same sample also yield this CDR3. The V gene is TRBV4-2, the J gene TRBJ1-2; maybe TRBD1 (6 bases). This CDR3 spans 13 amino acids. Germline values: CDR1 LGHNA, CDR2 YNFKEQ. The V end was cut by 1 base, the J end by 6 bases, with 9 bases between. This CDR3 is CASSQVKGDGYTF. DNA of the CDR3: TGTGCCAGCAGCCAAGTAAAGGGGGATGGCTACACCTTC.

This sequence joins TRBV24-1 and TRBJ1-1, with D unclear. CDR3 length: 13 residues. Between the trimmed V and J ends, which lost 9 bases and 0 bases, there was a span of 10 bases. Germline-derived CDR1 and CDR2 are KGHDR and SFDVKD. CDR3 residues: CATSRGLNTEAFF. CDR3 nucleotide sequence: TGTGCCACCTCACGGGGTCTGAACACTGAAGCTTTCTTT.

V gene TRBV7-7 combines with J gene TRBJ2-1; D unclear. Germline values: CDR1 SSHAT, CDR2 FNYEAQ (reference sequence). The CDR3 loop spans 15 amino acids. Trimming removed 4 bases at V and 2 bases at J, with 12 bases between. As DNA, the CDR3 is TGTGCCAGCAGCTCCATAGCCGCACCCTACAATGAGCAGTTCTTC. This translates into CASSSIAAPYNEQFF.

The genes are TRBV3-1 (or the pseudogene TRBV3-2) and TRBJ1-1, with 12 bases matching TRBD1. The germline V gene has CDR1 LGHDT and CDR2 YNNKEL (reference sequence). Trimming at V came to 1 base and at J to 4 bases, leaving 7 bases not matched to a gene. The length of the CDR3 is 17 residues. This chain's CDR3 is CASSQAGTGGLPTEAFF. The CDR3 DNA reads as TGTGCCAGCAGCCAAGCCGGGACAGGGGGCCTTCCCACTGAAGCTTTCTTT.

Many counts were recorded for this clone. V is TRBV7-8 and J is TRBJ2-3; the match to TRBD2 covers 9 bases. V dropped 1 base and J dropped 4; count of bases not matched to a gene: 3. Germline V gene data show CDR1 as SGHVS and CDR2 as FQNEAQ. This CDR3 is built from 15 residues. Here the CDR3 DNA reads TGTGCCAGCAGCTTAGTGGGACTAGCTCCAGATACGCAGTATTTT. It yields the protein CASSLVGLAPDTQYF. Full variable domain (missing parts from reference TRBV7-8 and TRBJ2-3): GAGVSQSPRYKVAKRGQDVALRCDPISGHVSLFWYQQALGQGPEFLTYFQNEAQLDKSGLPSDRFFAERPEGSVSTLKIQRTQQEDSAVYLCASSLVGLAPDTQYFGPGTRLTVL.

The chain is built from TRBV6-5 and TRBJ2-7; perhaps TRBD2 as D (5 bases). The V end lost 2 bases, the J end lost 1 base, and 9 bases lay between the germline ends. This CDR3 comprises 14 residues. The germline CDR1 and CDR2 sequences are MNHEY and SVGAGI. The CDR3 DNA is TGTGCCAGCAGTTACGTTCGGGGTTCCTACGAGCAGTACTTC. Protein: CASSYVRGSYEQYF.

J is TRBJ2-4 and V is TRBV28, with 10 bases matching TRBD1. The V segment lost 2 bases and the J segment 8 bases; nucleotides outside the gene matches: 6. Germline V gene lookup returns CDR1 MDHEN and CDR2 SYDVKM. The CDR3 spans 15 residues. The CDR3 loop reads CASSLMGQGWDIQYF. DNA for the CDR3: TGTGCCAGCAGTTTAATGGGACAGGGGTGGGACATTCAGTACTTC.

In this sample, this clone turned up a few times. CDR3 nucleotides: TGTGCCAGTAGTGCCCGCGGTGGAGATACGCAGTATTTT. Translating it yields CASSARGGDTQYF. The gene calls are TRBV19 and TRBJ2-3, with D uncertain. Trimming removed 5 bases from V and 5 bases from J, with 11 bases in between. This CDR3 region has 13 residues. Germline assignment: CDR1 LNHDA and CDR2 SQIVND (reference sequence). Full variable domain (rest looked up from reference TRBV19 and TRBJ2-3): DGGITQSPKYLFRKEGQNVTLSCEQNLNHDAMYWYRQDPGQGLRLIYYSQIVNDFQKGDIAEGYSVSREKKESFPLTVTSAQKNPTAFYLCASSARGGDTQYFGPGTRLTVL.

The rearrangement joins TRBV10-2 to TRBJ1-1; D not certain. V was shortened by 5 bases and J by 2 bases, with 12 bases between the two germline ends. The CDR3 spans 14 residues. CDR1 WSHSY and CDR2 SAAADI come from the germline V gene. CDR3 sequence reads: CASSSRVSNTEAFF. For the CDR3, the DNA is TGCGCCAGCAGTAGTCGGGTCTCAAACACTGAAGCTTTCTTT.

The rearrangement uses TRBV4-1 and TRBJ1-2; no reliable D call. This CDR3 contains 14 residues. V was shortened by 0 bases and J by 6 bases, with 11 bases between the two germline ends. Looked up from germline, CDR1 is MGHRA and CDR2 is YSYEKL. CDR3 sequence reads: CASSQDTRFHGYTF. DNA of the CDR3: TGCGCCAGCAGCCAAGATACCCGGTTCCATGGCTACACCTTC.

This clone occurred once. J is TRBJ2-7 and V is TRBV9; 12 bases align to TRBD2. This CDR3 has 15 amino acids. Unmatched junction bases numbered 7, after V lost 4 bases and J lost 5 bases. CDR1 and CDR2 (germline): SGDLS, YYNGEE. CDR3 bases: TGTGCCAGCAGCCCGACTAGCGGGAGTCTCGACGAGCAGTACTTC. Translating it yields CASSPTSGSLDEQYF.

V is TRBV7-9 and J is TRBJ2-7; 11 bases agree with TRBD1. Germline CDR1 and CDR2: SEHNR and FQNEAQ (reference sequence). The trim removed 4 bases at V and 3 bases at J, leaving 5 bases unmatched. The CDR3 has 15 amino acids. CDR3 in amino acids: CASSSRTGGIYEQYF. In DNA form, the CDR3 reads TGTGCCAGCAGCTCCAGGACAGGGGGCATCTACGAGCAGTACTTC.

The V and J genes are TRBV25-1 and TRBJ2-5; 13 bases are shared with TRBD2. The CDR3 consists of 16 residues. Germline-derived CDR1 and CDR2 are MGHDK and SYGVNS. Trimming took 4 bases from V and 5 from J; bases not matched to a gene: 7. The CDR3 is CASSAQTSGRLETQYF. CDR3 in DNA: TGTGCCAGCAGTGCCCAGACTAGCGGGAGGTTGGAGACCCAGTACTTC. The full variable domain, its missing parts supplied by reference TRBV25-1 and TRBJ2-5, is EADIYQTPRYLVIGTGKKITLECSQTMGHDKMYWYQQDPGMELHLIHYSYGVNSTEKGDLSSESTVSRIRTEHFPLTLESARPSHTSQYLCASSAQTSGRLETQYFGPGTRLLVL.

The chain couples TRBV5-5 to TRBJ1-1; possibly TRBD1 for D (5 bases). The CDR3 is 17 residues long. Trimming left V 4 bases short and J 1 base short, with 20 bases between. Germline V gives CDR1 SGHKS, CDR2 YYEKEE (reference sequence). DNA of the CDR3: TGTGCCAGCAGCCGGCGCGGGGCGGGGACGGGGAACACTGAAGCTTTCTTT. This encodes CASSRRGAGTGNTEAFF.

The rearrangement links TRBV6-6 to TRBJ1-6; the match to TRBD1 covers 11 bases. The V segment lost 8 bases and the J segment 9 bases; nucleotides outside the gene matches: 6. CDR1 and CDR2 (germline): MNHNY, SVGAGI (reference sequence). There are 14 residues in the CDR3. DNA of the CDR3: TGTGCCAGCGCCGACGGGACAGGGGGTTCACCCCTCCACTTT. This translates into CASADGTGGSPLHF.

The CDR3 reads CASSRTGNTEAFF. CDR3 coding DNA: TGTGCCAGCAGCCGCACTGGGAACACTGAAGCTTTCTTT. This rearrangement joins TRBV7-3 to TRBJ1-1; no clear D. Germline CDR1 is SGHTA and CDR2 is FQGTGA. The CDR3 has 13 residues. The V gene lost 5 bases and the J gene lost 1 base, with 8 bases spanning the gap.

The chain uses TRBV5-1 and TRBJ1-3; tentatively, D is TRBD1 (6 bases). Germline V gene sequence: CDR1 SGHRS, CDR2 YFSETQ. This CDR3 spans 16 amino acids. With 0 bases removed from V and 1 base from J, the gap between germline ends came to 11 bases. The CDR3 sequence is CASSLELTGSGNTIYF. CDR3 nucleotide sequence: TGCGCCAGCAGCTTGGAACTGACAGGATCTGGAAACACCATATATTTT.

This rearrangement joins TRBV28 to TRBJ1-6; 7 nucleotides align to TRBD1. The CDR3 runs 18 residues. V was pared by 0 bases and J by 0 bases, with 5 bases of the junction left unmatched. Looked up from germline, CDR1 is MDHEN and CDR2 is SYDVKM. Written as DNA, the CDR3 is TGTGCCAGCAGTTTATGGGTCGGGGACAGCTCCTATAATTCACCCCTCCACTTT. Residues: CASSLWVGDSSYNSPLHF.

The chain is built from TRBV18 and TRBJ2-1; TRBD2 matches 9 bases. Germline loops: CDR1 KGHSH, CDR2 LQKENI. CDR3 size: 14 residues. V was clipped by 6 bases and J by 8 bases; unmatched bases: 8. The chain's CDR3 is CASSPGLAFHEQFF. Here the CDR3 DNA reads TGTGCCAGCTCGCCGGGACTAGCTTTTCATGAGCAGTTCTTC.